These 20 T cell receptor beta chains came from one sample sequenced in a study of OX40 agonist ivuxolimab in advanced cancers. Using immunoSEQ multiplex PCR, the repertoire was profiled, and TCRdb retains in-frame clones only, with some absent. The sample records 90,000 to 95,000 clones, about 89% being singletons. The source was CD4+ or CD8+ T cells sorted from blood, collected in a trial of the OX40 agonist ivuxolimab. The receptors come from an adult with an advanced solid tumor such as melanoma, head and neck, liver or kidney cancer.

The chain links TRBV7-9 to TRBJ1-1, with 8 bases identical to TRBD1. Trimming at V came to 5 bases and at J to 8 bases, leaving 4 bases not matched to a gene. Germline V gives CDR1 SEHNR, CDR2 FQNEAQ (reference sequence). The CDR3 runs 12 residues. The CDR3 loop reads CASSNRDREAFF. In nucleotides, the CDR3 is TGTGCCAGCAGCAACCGGGACAGGGAAGCTTTCTTT.

The gene calls are TRBV7-9 and TRBJ2-4; tentatively, D is TRBD1 (5 bases). V lost 0 bases, J lost 8 bases, and 17 bases lay in between. The CDR3 has 16 residues. Germline V lookup: CDR1 SEHNR, CDR2 FQNEAQ (reference sequence). The CDR3 DNA is TGTGCCAGCAGCTTAGCTAGCCAGGGCCGAGAGGACATTCAGTACTTC. Translation: CASSLASQGREDIQYF.

This chain uses TRBV15 with TRBJ2-1; D ambiguous. Trimming took off 3 bases at V and 2 bases at J, with 11 bases between the two ends. Germline V lookup: CDR1 LNHNV, CDR2 YYDKDF (reference sequence). The CDR3 covers 15 residues. CDR3 DNA sequence: TGTGCCACCAGCAGCAGGCCCCAACCCTACAATGAGCAGTTCTTC. This encodes CATSSRPQPYNEQFF.

The chain links TRBV29-1 to TRBJ1-1; D is possibly TRBD1 (6 bases). This CDR3 is 13 amino acids long. Germline V gene data show CDR1 as SQVTM and CDR2 as ANQGSEA. V lost 4 bases and J 4 bases, leaving 13 bases between the germline ends. The CDR3 region is CSVALGAATEAFF. CDR3 DNA: TGCAGCGTTGCGTTGGGGGCCGCCACTGAAGCTTTCTTT.

This chain joins TRBV2 and TRBJ1-3; 8 bases are shared with TRBD1. V trimming: 8 bases; J trimming: 3 bases; junction bases outside the gene matches: 9. CDR3 length: 15 amino acids. Per the germline V gene, CDR1 is SNHLY and CDR2 is FYNNEI. The CDR3 loop is CASALQGARGNTIYF. CDR3 DNA: TGTGCCAGCGCCCTCCAGGGGGCGCGTGGAAACACCATATATTTT.

V and J are TRBV5-1 and TRBJ1-2, with a weak D call TRBD1 (6 bases). Trimming removed 0 bases from V and 8 bases from J, with 14 bases in between. The CDR3 loop spans 14 amino acids. Germline V gene lookup returns CDR1 SGHRS and CDR2 YFSETQ. The DNA of the CDR3 is TGCGCCAGCAGCTTGGACAGGGTAGTTTGGGGCTACACCTTC. This gives the protein CASSLDRVVWGYTF.

The V gene is TRBV6-5, the J gene TRBJ1-5; D gene uncertain. Between the trimmed V and J ends, which lost 9 bases and 4 bases, there was a span of 13 bases. Germline CDR1 reads MNHEY; CDR2 reads SVGAGI. The CDR3 contains 13 residues. As DNA, the CDR3 is TGTGCCAGTCATAAGTGGCAGAATCAGCCCCAGCATTTT. It translates to CASHKWQNQPQHF.

V is TRBV2 and J is TRBJ2-1; 12 bases are a match to TRBD2. After removal of 7 bases from V and 7 bases from J, the junction contained 5 bases not matched to a gene. Per germline, CDR1 SNHLY and CDR2 FYNNEI. The CDR3 runs 14 residues. The CDR3 region is CASTLAGGHNEQFF. For the CDR3, the DNA is TGTGCCAGCACTCTAGCGGGAGGGCATAATGAGCAGTTCTTC.

The V call is TRBV18, the J call TRBJ2-5, with TRBD1 identical over 8 bases. The V gene's germline CDR1 is KGHSH and CDR2 LQKENI. V gave up 3 bases and J gave up 1 base; unmatched junction bases: 4. The CDR3 extends over 15 amino acids. This CDR3 is CASSPGQGLQETQYF. In DNA, the CDR3 is TGTGCCAGCTCACCCGGACAGGGCCTCCAAGAGACCCAGTACTTC.

The chain is built from TRBV2 and TRBJ1-5; TRBD1 matches 8 bases. The germline gives CDR1 SNHLY, CDR2 FYNNEI. CDR3 length: 15 residues. V lost 5 bases and J lost 2; bases outside the gene matches: 5. The CDR3: CASSKGQGGNQPQHF. Written as DNA, the CDR3 is TGTGCCAGCAGTAAAGGACAGGGAGGCAATCAGCCCCAGCATTTT. The full variable domain, its missing parts supplied by reference TRBV2 and TRBJ1-5, is EPEVTQTPSHQVTQMGQEVILRCVPISNHLYFYWYRQILGQKVEFLVSFYNNEISEKSEIFDDQFSVERPDGSNFTLKIRSTKLEDSAMYFCASSKGQGGNQPQHFGDGTRLSIL.

This chain connects TRBV6-5 to TRBJ2-1; unclear D gene. V shed 2 bases and J shed 2 bases, with 4 bases lying between them. Germline V lookup: CDR1 MNHEY, CDR2 SVGAGI. The CDR3 extends over 13 amino acids. The CDR3 loop is CASSYGTYNEQFF. For the CDR3, the DNA is TGTGCCAGCAGTTACGGGACCTACAATGAGCAGTTCTTC.

This chain links TRBV5-4 with TRBJ1-5; D call uncertain. Trimming shortened V by 2 bases and J by 0 bases, and 6 bases separated the two germline ends. The V gene's germline CDR1 is SGHNT and CDR2 YYREEE (reference sequence). The CDR3 loop spans 14 amino acids. The CDR3 DNA follows: TGTGCCAGCAGCTTTACGACTAGCAATCAGCCCCAGCATTTT. This translates into CASSFTTSNQPQHF. The full variable domain, completed using reference TRBV5-4 and TRBJ1-5, is ETGVTQSPTHLIKTRGQQVTLRCSSQSGHNTVSWYQQALGQGPQFIFQYYREEENGRGNFPPRFSGLQFPNYSSELNVNALELDDSALYLCASSFTTSNQPQHFGDGTRLSIL.

The chain links TRBV27 to TRBJ2-1; D possibly uses TRBD1 or TRBD2 (5 bases each). This CDR3 is built from 16 residues. Trimming took off 8 bases at V and 5 bases at J, with 22 bases between the two ends. Germline V lookup: CDR1 MNHEY, CDR2 SMNVEV (reference sequence). The CDR3: CASSLRGAGRDNEQFF. The CDR3 DNA is TGTGCCAGCTCACTTCGAGGGGCAGGGCGCGACAATGAGCAGTTCTTC.

The chain has TRBV19 and TRBJ1-4, with 7 bases aligning to TRBD1. Unmatched junction bases numbered 4, after V lost 5 bases and J lost 4 bases. Looked up from germline, CDR1 is LNHDA and CDR2 is SQIVND (reference sequence). There are 14 residues in the CDR3. CDR3 in amino acids: CASSSTGLNEKLFF. In DNA form, the CDR3 reads TGTGCCAGTAGTTCGACAGGGCTTAATGAAAAACTGTTTTTT.

The chain links TRBV7-2 to TRBJ2-1, with D unclear. Trimming removed 3 bases from V and 4 bases from J, with 10 bases in between. This CDR3 contains 14 residues. CDR1 and CDR2 (germline): SGHTA, FQGNSA. CDR3 sequence (DNA): TGTGCCAGCAGCTTCCCGGCGGATTACAATGAGCAGTTCTTC. Its protein product is CASSFPADYNEQFF.

CDR3 sequence reads: CASSSRDRAEKLFF. In nucleotides, the CDR3 is TGTGCCAGCAGTTCCCGGGACAGGGCTGAAAAACTGTTTTTT. The genes are TRBV6-4 and TRBJ1-4; 9 bases line up with TRBD1. The CDR3 has 14 residues. Unmatched junction bases numbered 5, after V lost 5 bases and J lost 7 bases. Germline V CDR1 and CDR2: MRHNA, SNTAGT.

The chain uses TRBV29-1 and TRBJ1-2; 7 nucleotides agree with TRBD1. Losses at the gene ends were 6 bases for V and 5 bases for J; bases not matched to a gene: 15. Germline loops: CDR1 SQVTM, CDR2 ANQGSEA. The CDR3 spans 15 residues. The CDR3 DNA reads as TGCAGCGTCAGCCAGGGGACAGTGACTGCTTATGGCTACACCTTC. Protein sequence: CSVSQGTVTAYGYTF.

J is TRBJ2-1 and V is TRBV14; a possible D gene is TRBD2 (6 bases). V was pared by 1 base and J by 5 bases, with 12 bases between. This CDR3 contains 15 residues. In germline, CDR1 is SGHDN, CDR2 FVKESK. The CDR3 DNA reads as TGTGCCAGCAGCCAAGCGCTAGCGAGACACAATGAGCAGTTCTTC. Translating it yields CASSQALARHNEQFF.

J is TRBJ2-1 and V is TRBV6-5; D may match TRBD1 or TRBD2 (5 bases each). Germline CDR1 is MNHEY and CDR2 is SVGAGI. V lost 5 bases to trimming and J lost 1 base, with 12 bases between them. The CDR3 consists of 15 residues. The CDR3 loop is CASSTGTVSYNEQFF. In DNA, the CDR3 is TGTGCCAGCAGTACCGGGACGGTGTCCTACAATGAGCAGTTCTTC.

This chain links TRBV6-1 with TRBJ1-1, with unresolved D. Trimming stripped 4 bases from V and 3 bases from J, with 18 bases between. CDR1 is MNHNS and CDR2 is SASEGT in the germline V gene. The CDR3 runs to 16 residues. CDR3 loop: CASSGRSWVKDTEAFF. DNA for the CDR3: TGTGCCAGCAGTGGACGCTCATGGGTGAAGGACACTGAAGCTTTCTTT.